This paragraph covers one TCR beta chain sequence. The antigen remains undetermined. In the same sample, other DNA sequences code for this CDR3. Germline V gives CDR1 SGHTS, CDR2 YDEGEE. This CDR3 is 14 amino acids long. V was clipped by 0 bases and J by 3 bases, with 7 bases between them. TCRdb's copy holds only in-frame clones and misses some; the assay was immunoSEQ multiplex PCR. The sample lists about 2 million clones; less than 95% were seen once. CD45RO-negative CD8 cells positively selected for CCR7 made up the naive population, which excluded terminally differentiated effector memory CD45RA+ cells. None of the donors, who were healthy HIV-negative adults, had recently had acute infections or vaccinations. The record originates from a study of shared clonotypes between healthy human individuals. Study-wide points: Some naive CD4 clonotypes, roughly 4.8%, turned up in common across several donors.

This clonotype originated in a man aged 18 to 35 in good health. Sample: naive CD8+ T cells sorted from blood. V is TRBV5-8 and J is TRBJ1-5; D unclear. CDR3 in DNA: TGTGCCAGCAGCTTGGGGCAAATCAATCAGCCCCAGCATTTT. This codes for CASSLGQINQPQHF.